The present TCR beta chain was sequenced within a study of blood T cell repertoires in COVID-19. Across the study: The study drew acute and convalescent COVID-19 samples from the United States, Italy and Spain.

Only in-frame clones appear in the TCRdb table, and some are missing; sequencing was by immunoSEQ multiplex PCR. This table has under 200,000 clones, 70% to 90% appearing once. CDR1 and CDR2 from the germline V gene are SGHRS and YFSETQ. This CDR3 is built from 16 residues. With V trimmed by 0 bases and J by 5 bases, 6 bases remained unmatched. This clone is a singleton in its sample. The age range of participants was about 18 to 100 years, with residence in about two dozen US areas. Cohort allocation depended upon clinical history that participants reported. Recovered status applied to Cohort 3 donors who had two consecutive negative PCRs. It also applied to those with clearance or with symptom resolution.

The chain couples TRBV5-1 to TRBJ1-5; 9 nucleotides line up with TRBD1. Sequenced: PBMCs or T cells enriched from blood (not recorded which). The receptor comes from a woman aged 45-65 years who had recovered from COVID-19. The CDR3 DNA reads TGCGCCAGCAGCTTGGGTACAGGGGGCCTGGATCAGCCCCAGCATTTT. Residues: CASSLGTGGLDQPQHF. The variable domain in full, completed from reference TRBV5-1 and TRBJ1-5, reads KAGVTQTPRYLIKTRGQQVTLSCSPISGHRSVSWYQQTPGQGLQFLFEYFSETQRNKGNFPGRFSGRQFSNSRSEMNVSTLELGDSALYLCASSLGTGGLDQPQHFGDGTRLSIL.